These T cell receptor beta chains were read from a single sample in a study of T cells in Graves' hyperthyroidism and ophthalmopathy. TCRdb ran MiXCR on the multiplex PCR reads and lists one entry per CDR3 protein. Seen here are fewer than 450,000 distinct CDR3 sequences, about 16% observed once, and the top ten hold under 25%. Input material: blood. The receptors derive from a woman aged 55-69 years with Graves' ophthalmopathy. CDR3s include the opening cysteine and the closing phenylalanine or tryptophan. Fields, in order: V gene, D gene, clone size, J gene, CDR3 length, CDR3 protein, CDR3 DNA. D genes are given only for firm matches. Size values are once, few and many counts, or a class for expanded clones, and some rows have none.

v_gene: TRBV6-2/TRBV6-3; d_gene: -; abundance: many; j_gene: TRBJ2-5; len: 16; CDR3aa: CASTAQLVSGQETQYF; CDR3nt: TGTGCCAGCACGGCCCAATTAGTTAGCGGTCAAGAGACCCAGTACTTC
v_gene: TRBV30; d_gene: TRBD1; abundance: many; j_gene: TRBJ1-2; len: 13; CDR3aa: CAWSRTGAGGYTF; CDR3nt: TGTGCCTGGAGTCGCACAGGGGCCGGCGGCTACACCTTC
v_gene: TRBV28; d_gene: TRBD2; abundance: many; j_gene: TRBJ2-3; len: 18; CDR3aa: CASSFPSSGRASTDTQYF; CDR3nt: TGTGCCAGCAGTTTCCCCTCCAGCGGGAGGGCTAGCACAGATACGCAGTATTTT
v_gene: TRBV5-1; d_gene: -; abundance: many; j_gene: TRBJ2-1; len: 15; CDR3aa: CASSLAGGVGNEQFF; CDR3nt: TGCGCCAGCAGCTTGGCCGGAGGGGTTGGCAATGAGCAGTTCTTC
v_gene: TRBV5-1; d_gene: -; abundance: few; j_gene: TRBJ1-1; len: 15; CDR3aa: CASSLGGEGNTEALF; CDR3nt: TGCGCCAGCAGCTTGGGGGGGGAAGGGAACACTGAAGCTCTCTTT
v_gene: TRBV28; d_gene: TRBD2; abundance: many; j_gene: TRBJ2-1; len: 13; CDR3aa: CASSLTSGSEQFF; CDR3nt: TGTGCCAGCAGTTTGACTAGCGGGAGTGAGCAGTTCTTC
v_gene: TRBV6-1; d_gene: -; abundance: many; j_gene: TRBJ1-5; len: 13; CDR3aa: CASRAWGDQPQHF; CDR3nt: TGTGCCAGCAGAGCTTGGGGAGATCAGCCCCAGCATTTT
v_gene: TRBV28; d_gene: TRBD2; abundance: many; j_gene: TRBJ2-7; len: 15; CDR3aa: CASDSLAGGIYEQYF; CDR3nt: TGTGCCAGCGATTCCCTAGCGGGAGGGATTTACGAGCAGTACTTC
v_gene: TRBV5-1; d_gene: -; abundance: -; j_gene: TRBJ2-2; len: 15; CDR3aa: CASSSGRLDTGEMFF; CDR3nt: TGTGCCAGCAGCTCGGGGAGATTGGACACCGGGGAGATGTTTTTT
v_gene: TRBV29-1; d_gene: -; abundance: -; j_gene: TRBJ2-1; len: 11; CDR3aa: CIVEHYNEQFF; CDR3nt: TGCATCGTCGAACATTACAATGAGCAGTTCTTC
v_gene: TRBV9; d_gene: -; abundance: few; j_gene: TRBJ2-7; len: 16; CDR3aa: CASSANLRANTYEQYF; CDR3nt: TGTGCCAGCAGCGCCAACCTACGGGCCAACACCTACGAGCAGTACTTC
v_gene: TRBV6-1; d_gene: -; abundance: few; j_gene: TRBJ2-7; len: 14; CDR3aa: CASGYGDKTYEQYF; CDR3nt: TGTGCCAGCGGATATGGGGACAAGACCTACGAGCAGTACTTC
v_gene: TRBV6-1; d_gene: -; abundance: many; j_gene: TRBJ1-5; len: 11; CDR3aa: CASSEGRSQHF; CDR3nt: TGTGCCAGCAGTGAAGGGAGGTCCCAGCATTTT
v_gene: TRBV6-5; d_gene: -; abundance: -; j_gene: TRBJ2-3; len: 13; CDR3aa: CASSYSSSDTQYF; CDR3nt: TGTGCCAGCAGTTACTCTAGCTCCGATACGCAGTATTTT
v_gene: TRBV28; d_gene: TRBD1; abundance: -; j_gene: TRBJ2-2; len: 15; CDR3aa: CASSLQGAITGELFF; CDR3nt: TGTGCCAGCAGTCTACAGGGGGCTATCACCGGGGAGCTGTTTTTT
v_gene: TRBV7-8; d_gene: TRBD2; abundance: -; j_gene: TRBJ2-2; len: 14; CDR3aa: CASSRGGLTGELFF; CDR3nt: TGTGCCAGCAGCCGCGGGGGGTTGACCGGGGAGCTGTTTTTT
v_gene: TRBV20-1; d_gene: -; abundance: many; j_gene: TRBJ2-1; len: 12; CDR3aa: CSASGLGHEQFF; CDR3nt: TGCAGTGCTAGCGGATTAGGTCATGAGCAGTTCTTC
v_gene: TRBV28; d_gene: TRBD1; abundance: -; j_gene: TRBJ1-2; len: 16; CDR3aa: CASSSTLGTGGHGYTF; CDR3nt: TGTGCCAGCAGTTCGACGCTAGGGACAGGGGGCCATGGCTACACCTTC
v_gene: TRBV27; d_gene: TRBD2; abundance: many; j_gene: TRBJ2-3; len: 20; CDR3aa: CASSLRRPQAAGAPGDTQYF; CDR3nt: TGTGCCAGCAGTTTAAGGCGGCCACAGGCGGCGGGAGCTCCGGGAGATACGCAGTATTTT
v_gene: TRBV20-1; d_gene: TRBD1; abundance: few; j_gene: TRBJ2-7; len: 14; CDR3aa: CSARGTGGSYEQYF; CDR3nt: TGCAGTGCTAGAGGGACAGGGGGCTCCTACGAGCAGTACTTC
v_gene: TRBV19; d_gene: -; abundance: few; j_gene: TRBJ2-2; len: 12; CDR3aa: CASSIETGELFF; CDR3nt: TGTGCCAGTAGTATCGAGACCGGGGAGCTGTTTTTT
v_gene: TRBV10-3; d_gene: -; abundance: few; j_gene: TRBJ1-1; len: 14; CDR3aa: CAISDDRKGTEAFF; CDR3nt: TGTGCCATCAGTGACGACAGAAAGGGCACTGAAGCTTTCTTT
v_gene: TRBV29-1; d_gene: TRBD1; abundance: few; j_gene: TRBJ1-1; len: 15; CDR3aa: CSVVGDRGGSTEAFF; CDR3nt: TGCAGCGTTGTGGGGGACAGGGGGGGAAGCACTGAAGCTTTCTTT
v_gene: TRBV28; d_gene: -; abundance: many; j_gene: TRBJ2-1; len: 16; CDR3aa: CASSFPALGSHNEQFF; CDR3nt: TGTGCCAGCAGTTTCCCCGCGTTAGGTTCTCACAATGAGCAGTTCTTC
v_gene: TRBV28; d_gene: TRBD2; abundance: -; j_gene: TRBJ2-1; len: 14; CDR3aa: CASSLTSGRTEQFF; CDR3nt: TGTGCCAGCAGTTTAACTAGCGGGAGGACTGAGCAGTTCTTC